The sequence of this T cell receptor (beta chain) was determined in a study of T cells in localized non-small cell lung cancer. Study results and limitations: Out of the top 100 tumor clones, a median roughly 52 were seen in adjacent lung. As only one tumor region underwent sequencing, heterogeneity remains possible. Compared with tumor, uninvolved adjacent lung displayed greater T cell clonality, ranking highest overall.

The sample holds a few counts of this clone. Its antigen is unidentified. Only in-frame clones appear in the TCRdb table, and some are missing; sequencing was by immunoSEQ multiplex PCR. The sample lists over a thousand clones, about 24% occurring once. Sequenced here: lung tumor tissue, sampled before any cancer treatment. This TCR derives from a man aged 40 to 70 with stage I squamous cell lung carcinoma.

DNA of the CDR3: TGTGCCAGCAGCGGGCCCGGGACAGGGCGCACCGGGGAGCTGTTTTTT. Protein sequence: CASSGPGTGRTGELFF. The rearrangement joins TRBV11-3 to TRBJ2-2, with TRBD1 matching 9 bases. The CDR3 covers 16 residues. V was clipped by 5 bases and J by 4 bases; unmatched bases: 8. Germline V gene lookup returns CDR1 SGHNT and CDR2 YENEEA.